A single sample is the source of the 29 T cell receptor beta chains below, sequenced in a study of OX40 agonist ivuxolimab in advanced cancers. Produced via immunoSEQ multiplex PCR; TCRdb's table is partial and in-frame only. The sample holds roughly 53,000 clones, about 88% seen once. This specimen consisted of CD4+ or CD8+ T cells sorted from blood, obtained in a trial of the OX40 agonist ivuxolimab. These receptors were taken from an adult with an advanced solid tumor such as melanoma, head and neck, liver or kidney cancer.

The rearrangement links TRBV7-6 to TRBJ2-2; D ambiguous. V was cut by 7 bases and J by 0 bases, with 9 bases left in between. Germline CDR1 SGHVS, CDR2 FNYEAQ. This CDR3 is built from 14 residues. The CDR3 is CASTFAANTGELFF. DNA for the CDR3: TGTGCCAGCACCTTTGCGGCGAACACCGGGGAGCTGTTTTTT.

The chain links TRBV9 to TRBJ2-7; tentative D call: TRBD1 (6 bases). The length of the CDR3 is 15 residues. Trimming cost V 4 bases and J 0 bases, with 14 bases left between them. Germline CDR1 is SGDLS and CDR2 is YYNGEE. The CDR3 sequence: CASSTSGQLSYEQYF. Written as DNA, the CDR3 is TGTGCCAGCAGCACATCGGGACAACTCTCCTACGAGCAGTACTTC.

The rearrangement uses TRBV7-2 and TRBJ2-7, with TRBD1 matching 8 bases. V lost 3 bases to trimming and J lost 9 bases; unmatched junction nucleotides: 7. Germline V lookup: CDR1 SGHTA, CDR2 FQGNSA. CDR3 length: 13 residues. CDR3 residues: CASSFWQGALQYF. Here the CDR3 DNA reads TGTGCCAGCAGCTTTTGGCAGGGGGCCTTGCAGTACTTC.

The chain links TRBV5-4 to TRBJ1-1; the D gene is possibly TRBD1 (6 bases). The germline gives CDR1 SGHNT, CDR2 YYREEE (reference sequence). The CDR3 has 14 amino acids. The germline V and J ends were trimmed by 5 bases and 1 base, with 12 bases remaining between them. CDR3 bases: TGTGCCAGCAGACCAGGGGAAGGGAACACTGAAGCTTTCTTT. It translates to CASRPGEGNTEAFF.

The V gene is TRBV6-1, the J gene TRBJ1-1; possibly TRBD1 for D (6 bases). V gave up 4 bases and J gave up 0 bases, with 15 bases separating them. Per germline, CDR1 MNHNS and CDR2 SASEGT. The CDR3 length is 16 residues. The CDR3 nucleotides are TGTGCCAGCAGTGTAGGGACAAACCACATGAACACTGAAGCTTTCTTT. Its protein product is CASSVGTNHMNTEAFF.

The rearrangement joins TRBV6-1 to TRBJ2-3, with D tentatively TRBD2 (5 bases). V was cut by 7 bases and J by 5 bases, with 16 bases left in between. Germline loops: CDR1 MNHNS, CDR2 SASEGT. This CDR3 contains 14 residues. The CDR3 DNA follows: TGTGCCAGCATCCCGGGGTCCCTTAGAGATACGCAGTATTTT. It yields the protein CASIPGSLRDTQYF.

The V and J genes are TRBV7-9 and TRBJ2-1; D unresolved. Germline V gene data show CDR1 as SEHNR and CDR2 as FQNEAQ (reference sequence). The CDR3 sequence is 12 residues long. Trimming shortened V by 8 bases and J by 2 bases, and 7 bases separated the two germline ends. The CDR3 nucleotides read TGTGCCAGCGGGGAAACCTACAATGAGCAGTTCTTC. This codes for CASGETYNEQFF.

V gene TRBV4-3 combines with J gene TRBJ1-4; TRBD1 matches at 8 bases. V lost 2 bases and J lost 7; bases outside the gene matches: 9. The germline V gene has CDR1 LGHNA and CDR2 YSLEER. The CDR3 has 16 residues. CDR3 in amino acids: CASSQNTGGDSEKLFF. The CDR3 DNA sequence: TGCGCCAGCAGCCAAAATACAGGGGGGGATAGTGAAAAACTGTTTTTT.

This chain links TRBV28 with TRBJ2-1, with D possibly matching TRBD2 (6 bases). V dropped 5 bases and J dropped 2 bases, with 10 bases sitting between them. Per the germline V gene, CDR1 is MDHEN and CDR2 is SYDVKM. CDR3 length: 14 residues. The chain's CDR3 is CASSRTSTYNEQFF. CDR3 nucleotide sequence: TGTGCCAGCAGTCGTACTAGCACCTACAATGAGCAGTTCTTC.

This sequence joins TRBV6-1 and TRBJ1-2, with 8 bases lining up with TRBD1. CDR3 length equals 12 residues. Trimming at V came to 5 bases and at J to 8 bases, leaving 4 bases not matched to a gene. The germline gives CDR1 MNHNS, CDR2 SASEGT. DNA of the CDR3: TGTGCCAGCAGTTTGGACAGGGAAGGCTACACCTTC. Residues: CASSLDREGYTF.

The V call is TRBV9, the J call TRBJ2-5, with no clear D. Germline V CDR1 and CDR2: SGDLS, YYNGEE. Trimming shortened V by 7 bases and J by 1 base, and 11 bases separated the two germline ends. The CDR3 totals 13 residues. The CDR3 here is CASGEGIQETQYF. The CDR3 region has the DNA TGTGCCAGCGGAGAAGGGATCCAAGAGACCCAGTACTTC.

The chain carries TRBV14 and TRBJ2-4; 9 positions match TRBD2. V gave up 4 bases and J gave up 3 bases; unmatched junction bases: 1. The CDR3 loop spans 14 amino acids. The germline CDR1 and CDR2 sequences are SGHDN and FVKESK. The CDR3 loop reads CASSLSGGKNIQYF. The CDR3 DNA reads TGTGCCAGCAGCCTTAGCGGGGGCAAAAACATTCAGTACTTC. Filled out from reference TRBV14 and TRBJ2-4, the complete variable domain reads EAGVTQFPSHSVIEKGQTVTLRCDPISGHDNLYWYRRVMGKEIKFLLHFVKESKQDESGMPNNRFLAERTGGTYSTLKVQPAELEDSGVYFCASSLSGGKNIQYFGAGTRLSVL.

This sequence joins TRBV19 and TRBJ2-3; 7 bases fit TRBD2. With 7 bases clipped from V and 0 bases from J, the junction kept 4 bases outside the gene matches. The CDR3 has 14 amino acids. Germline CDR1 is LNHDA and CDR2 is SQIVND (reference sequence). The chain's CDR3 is CASTRGRSTDTQYF. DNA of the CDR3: TGTGCCAGTACTCGCGGGAGAAGCACAGATACGCAGTATTTT.

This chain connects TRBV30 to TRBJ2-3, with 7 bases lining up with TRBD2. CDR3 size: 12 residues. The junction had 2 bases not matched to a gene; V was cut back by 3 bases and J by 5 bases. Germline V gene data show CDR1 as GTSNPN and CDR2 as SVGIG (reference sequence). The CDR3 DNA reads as TGTGCCTGGAGGGCGGGAGTAGATACGCAGTATTTT. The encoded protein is CAWRAGVDTQYF.

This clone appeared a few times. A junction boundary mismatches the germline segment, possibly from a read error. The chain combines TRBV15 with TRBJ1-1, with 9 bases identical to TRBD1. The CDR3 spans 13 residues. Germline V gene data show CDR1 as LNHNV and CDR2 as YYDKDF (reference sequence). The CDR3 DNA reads TGTGCCACCAGCATCAACCGGGACAGGGTTTCTATCTTT. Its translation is CATSINRDRVSIF.

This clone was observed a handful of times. CDR3 region: CASSLEQGRPRGSNIQYF. CDR3 DNA sequence: TGTGCCAGCAGCTTAGAGCAGGGGCGCCCTCGGGGGTCGAACATTCAGTACTTC. The rearrangement joins TRBV7-9 to TRBJ2-4; perhaps D is TRBD1 or TRBD2 (6 bases each). Trimming stripped 1 base from V and 7 bases from J, with 23 bases between. CDR1 and CDR2 (germline): SEHNR, FQNEAQ (reference sequence). The CDR3 covers 18 residues. Using reference TRBV7-9 and TRBJ2-4 for the parts outside the CDR3, the full variable domain is DTGVSQNPRHKITKRGQNVTFRCDPISEHNRLYWYRQTLGQGPEFLTYFQNEAQLEKSRLLSDRFSAERPKGSFSTLEIQRTEQGDSAMYLCASSLEQGRPRGSNIQYFGAGTRLSVL.

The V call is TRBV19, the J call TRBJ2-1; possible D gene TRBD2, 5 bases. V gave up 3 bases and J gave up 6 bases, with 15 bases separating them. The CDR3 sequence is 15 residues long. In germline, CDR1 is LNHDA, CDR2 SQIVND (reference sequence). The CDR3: CASSMDSLLLNEQFF. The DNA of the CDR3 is TGTGCCAGTAGTATGGACTCCCTGCTTCTCAATGAGCAGTTCTTC.

The CDR3, as DNA: TGTGCCAGCAGCAAAGTGGCTCCGGGACAGGGGAATAGCAATCAGCCCCAGCATTTT. Amino acids: CASSKVAPGQGNSNQPQHF. The chain links TRBV21-1 to TRBJ1-5; the D call in the table, TRBD1, was not verified against the DNA. TRBV21-1 is deemed a pseudogene. The CDR3 extends over 19 amino acids.

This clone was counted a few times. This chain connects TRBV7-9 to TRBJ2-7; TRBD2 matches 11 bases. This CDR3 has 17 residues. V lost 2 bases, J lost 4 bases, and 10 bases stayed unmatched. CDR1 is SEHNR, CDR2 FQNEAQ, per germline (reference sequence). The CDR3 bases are TGTGCCAGCAGCTTATTCCCTATACCTAGCGGGGGGTACGAGCAGTACTTC. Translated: CASSLFPIPSGGYEQYF.

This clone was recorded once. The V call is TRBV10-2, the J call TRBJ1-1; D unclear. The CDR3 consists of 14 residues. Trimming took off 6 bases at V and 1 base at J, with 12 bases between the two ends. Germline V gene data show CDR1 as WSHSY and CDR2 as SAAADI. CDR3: CASREDAGNTEAFF. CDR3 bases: TGCGCCAGCAGGGAGGACGCGGGGAACACTGAAGCTTTCTTT.

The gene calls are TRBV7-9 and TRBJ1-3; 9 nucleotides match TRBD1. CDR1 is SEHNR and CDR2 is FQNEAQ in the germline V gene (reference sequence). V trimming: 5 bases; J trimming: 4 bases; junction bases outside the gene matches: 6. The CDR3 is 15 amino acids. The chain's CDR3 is CASSPWDRAGNTIYF. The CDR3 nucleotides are TGTGCCAGCAGCCCTTGGGACAGGGCGGGAAACACCATATATTTT. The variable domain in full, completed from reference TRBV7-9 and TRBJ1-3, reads DTGVSQNPRHKITKRGQNVTFRCDPISEHNRLYWYRQTLGQGPEFLTYFQNEAQLEKSRLLSDRFSAERPKGSFSTLEIQRTEQGDSAMYLCASSPWDRAGNTIYFGEGSWLTVV.

CDR3 residues: CASKRLAEASTDTQYF. The CDR3 DNA reads TGTGCCAGTAAGCGGCTAGCGGAGGCTAGCACAGATACGCAGTATTTT. The chain has TRBV19 and TRBJ2-3; 7 bases are a match to TRBD2. This CDR3 has 16 residues. Germline assignment: CDR1 LNHDA and CDR2 SQIVND (reference sequence). The V gene end was trimmed by 7 bases and the J gene end by 0 bases; junction bases not matched to a gene: 10.

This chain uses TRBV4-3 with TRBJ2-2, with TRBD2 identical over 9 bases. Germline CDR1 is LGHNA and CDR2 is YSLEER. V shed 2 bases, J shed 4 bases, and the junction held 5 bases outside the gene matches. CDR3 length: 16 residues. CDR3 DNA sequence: TGCGCCAGCAGCCAATCACTAGCGGGTTCCACCGGGGAGCTGTTTTTT. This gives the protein CASSQSLAGSTGELFF.

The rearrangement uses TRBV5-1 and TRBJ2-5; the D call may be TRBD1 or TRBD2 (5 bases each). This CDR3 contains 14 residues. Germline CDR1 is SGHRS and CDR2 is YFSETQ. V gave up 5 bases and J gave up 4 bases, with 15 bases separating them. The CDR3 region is CASREGVGTETQYF. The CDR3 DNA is TGCGCCAGCAGGGAAGGCGTCGGGACAGAGACCCAGTACTTC.

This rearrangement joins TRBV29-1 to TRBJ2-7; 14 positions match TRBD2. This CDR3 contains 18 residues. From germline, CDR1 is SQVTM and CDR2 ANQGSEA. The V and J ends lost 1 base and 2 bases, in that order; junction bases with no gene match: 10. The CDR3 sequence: CSVEGPGLAGEAPYEQYF. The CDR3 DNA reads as TGCAGCGTTGAAGGGCCGGGACTAGCGGGAGAAGCGCCCTACGAGCAGTACTTC.

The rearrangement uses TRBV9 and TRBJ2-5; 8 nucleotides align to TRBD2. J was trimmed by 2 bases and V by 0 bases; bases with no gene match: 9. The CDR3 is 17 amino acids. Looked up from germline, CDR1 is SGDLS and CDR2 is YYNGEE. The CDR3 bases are TGTGCCAGCAGCGTAGACGGGGGGGCCCCCGCACAAGAGACCCAGTACTTC. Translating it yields CASSVDGGAPAQETQYF.

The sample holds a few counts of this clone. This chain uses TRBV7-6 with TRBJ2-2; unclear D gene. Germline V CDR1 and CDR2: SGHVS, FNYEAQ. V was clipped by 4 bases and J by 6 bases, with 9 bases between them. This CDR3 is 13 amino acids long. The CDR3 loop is CASSSGTSGELFF. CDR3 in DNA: TGTGCCAGCAGCTCCGGAACCTCCGGGGAGCTGTTTTTT.

The CDR3 spells CASSLETGGPTEAFF. CDR3 DNA: TGCGCCAGCAGCTTGGAAACAGGGGGCCCTACTGAAGCTTTCTTT. The chain recombines TRBV5-1 with TRBJ1-1; 9 bases agree with TRBD1. CDR1 SGHRS and CDR2 YFSETQ come from the germline V gene. After removal of 0 bases from V and 5 bases from J, the junction contained 5 bases not matched to a gene. The CDR3 consists of 15 residues.

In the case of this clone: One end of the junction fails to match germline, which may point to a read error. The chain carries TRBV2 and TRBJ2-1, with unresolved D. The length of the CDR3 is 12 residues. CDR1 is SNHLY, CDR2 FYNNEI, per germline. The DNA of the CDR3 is TGTGCCAGCAATGAACAGACCAATGAGCAGTTCTTC. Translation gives CASNEQTNEQFF.